This T cell receptor (beta chain) was recorded in a study of PD-1 blockade in classical Hodgkin lymphoma. The V gene's germline CDR1 is SGHRS and CDR2 YFSETQ. The CDR3 covers 15 residues. V dropped 4 bases and J dropped 6 bases, with 18 bases sitting between them. Study-level points and caveats: The CD4+ diversity rise by C4D1 was clearest in complete responders.

Measured with immunoSEQ multiplex PCR; TCRdb has only the in-frame clones, and not every one. The sample holds under 80,000 clones; 70% to 90% are singletons and the top ten take about 8.1%. To note about this clone: Its antigen is unidentified.

Time point here: cycle 4 day 1 (C4D1), after six to seven weeks of nivolumab. Brentuximab vedotin exposure varied, and every patient relapsed after autologous stem cell transplantation. The source was peripheral blood mononuclear cells (PBMCs), collected before the fourth cycle of nivolumab. The sequence came from a human donor with classical Hodgkin lymphoma. The rearrangement uses TRBV5-1 and TRBJ2-3; a weak D match, TRBD1 (5 bases). The CDR3 sequence is CASSGQGSSGDTQYF. CDR3 coding DNA: TGCGCCAGCAGCGGACAAGGCAGCTCAGGGGATACGCAGTATTTT.